This T cell receptor beta chain was sequenced in a study of T cell clonotyping in hematopoietic cell transplantation. Study-wide findings and caveats: Recipient TCR diversity dropped after transplant; expanded clonotypes rose from day 30 to 180. No sorting was done, leaving CD4 and CD8 contributions mixed.

Details on this clone: Its antigen remains unknown.

V lost 6 bases and J 8 bases, leaving 20 bases between the germline ends. The CDR3 has 15 residues. CDR1 MNHEY and CDR2 SVGAGI come from the germline V gene. Generated by immunoSEQ multiplex PCR, the TCRdb table keeps only in-frame clones and is missing some. The sample consists of 9,000 to 15,000 clones, over 40% of them appearing once. Sequenced material: peripheral blood mononuclear cells. The source is a man in his fifties in good health. Some clones in this sample may be carry-over from other donors' samples. The rearrangement joins TRBV6-5 to TRBJ2-1; either TRBD1 or TRBD2 may supply D (5 bases each). In DNA form, the CDR3 reads TGTGCCAGCAGCCGCCGGGACCGGTCCTCGGATGAGCAGTTCTTC. Encoded protein: CASSRRDRSSDEQFF.